This T cell receptor (beta chain) was observed in a study of T cell responses to AZD1222 COVID-19 vaccine. The protocol was immunoSEQ multiplex PCR, while the TCRdb copy is restricted to in-frame clones and leaves out a portion. The sample shows around 94,000 clones, over 75% of them seen only once. Per germline, CDR1 SGHRS and CDR2 YFSETQ. V was shortened by 1 base and J by 8 bases, with 13 bases between the two germline ends. The CDR3 is 14 amino acids. The rearrangement uses TRBV5-1 and TRBJ2-1, with D perhaps matching TRBD1 or TRBD2 (6 bases each). Here the sequenced sample was peripheral blood, taken on day 0 of AZD1222 vaccination. The TCR originated in an adult in good health. In nucleotides, the CDR3 is TGCGCCAGCAGCTTGTTCAGGGGAGGCGATGAGCAGTTCTTC. It codes for CASSLFRGGDEQFF.